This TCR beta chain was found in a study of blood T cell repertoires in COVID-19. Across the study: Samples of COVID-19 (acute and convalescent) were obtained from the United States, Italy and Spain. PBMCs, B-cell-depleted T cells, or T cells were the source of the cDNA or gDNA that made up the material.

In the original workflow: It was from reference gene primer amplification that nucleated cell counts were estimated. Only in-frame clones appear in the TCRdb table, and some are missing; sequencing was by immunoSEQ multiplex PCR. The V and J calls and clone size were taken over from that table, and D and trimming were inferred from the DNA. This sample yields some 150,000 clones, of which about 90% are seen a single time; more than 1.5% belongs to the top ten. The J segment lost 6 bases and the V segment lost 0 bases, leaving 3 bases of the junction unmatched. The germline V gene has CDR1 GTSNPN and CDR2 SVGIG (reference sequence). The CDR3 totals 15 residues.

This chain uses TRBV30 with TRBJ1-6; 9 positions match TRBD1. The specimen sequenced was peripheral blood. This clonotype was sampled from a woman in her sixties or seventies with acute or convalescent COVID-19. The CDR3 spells CAWSVGTGLNSPLHF. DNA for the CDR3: TGTGCCTGGAGTGTAGGGACAGGGCTTAATTCACCCCTCCACTTT. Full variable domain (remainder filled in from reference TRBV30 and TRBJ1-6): SQTIHQWPATLVQPVGSPLSLECTVEGTSNPNLYWYRQAAGRGLQLLFYSVGIGQISSEVPQNLSASRPQDRQFILSSKKLLLSDSGFYLCAWSVGTGLNSPLHFGNGTRLTVT.